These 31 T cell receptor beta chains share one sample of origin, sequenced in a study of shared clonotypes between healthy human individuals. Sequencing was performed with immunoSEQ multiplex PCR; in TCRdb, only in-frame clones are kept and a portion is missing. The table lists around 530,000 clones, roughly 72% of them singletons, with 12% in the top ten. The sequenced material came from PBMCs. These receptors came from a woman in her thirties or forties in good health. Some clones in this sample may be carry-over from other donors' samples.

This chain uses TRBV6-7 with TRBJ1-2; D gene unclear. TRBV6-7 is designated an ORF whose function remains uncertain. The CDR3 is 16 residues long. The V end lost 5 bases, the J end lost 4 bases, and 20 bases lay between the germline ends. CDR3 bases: TGTGCCAGCAGTCCTTCCCGGATGAGGAAGATCTATGGCTACACCTTC. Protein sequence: CASSPSRMRKIYGYTF.

The CDR3: CATSRDFGLSTDTQYF. CDR3 bases: TGTGCCACCAGCAGAGATTTCGGACTCAGCACAGATACGCAGTATTTT. The chain combines TRBV15 with TRBJ2-3, with a possible D match to TRBD2 (5 bases). In germline, CDR1 is LNHNV, CDR2 YYDKDF (reference sequence). Trimming shortened V by 0 bases and J by 0 bases, and 10 bases separated the two germline ends. The CDR3 has 16 amino acids.

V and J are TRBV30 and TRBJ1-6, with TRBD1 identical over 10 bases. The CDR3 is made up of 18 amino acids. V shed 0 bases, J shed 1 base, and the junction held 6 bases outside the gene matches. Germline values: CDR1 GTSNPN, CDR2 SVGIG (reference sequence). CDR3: CAWSVGRTGGSYNSPLHF. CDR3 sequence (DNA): TGTGCCTGGAGTGTGGGTCGGACAGGGGGTTCCTATAATTCACCCCTCCACTTT.

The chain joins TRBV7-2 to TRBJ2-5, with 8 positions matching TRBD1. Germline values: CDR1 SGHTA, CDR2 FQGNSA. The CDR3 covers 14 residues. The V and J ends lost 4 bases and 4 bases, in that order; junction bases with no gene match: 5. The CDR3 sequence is CASSSRTGLETQYF. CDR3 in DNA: TGTGCCAGCAGCTCCCGGACAGGGTTAGAGACCCAGTACTTC.

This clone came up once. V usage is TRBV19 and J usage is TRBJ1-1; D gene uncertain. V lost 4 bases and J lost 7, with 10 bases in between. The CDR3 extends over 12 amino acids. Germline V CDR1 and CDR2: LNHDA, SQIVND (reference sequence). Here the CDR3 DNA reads TGTGCCAGTAGTAAGGGTTGGGGTGAAGCTTTCTTT. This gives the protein CASSKGWGEAFF. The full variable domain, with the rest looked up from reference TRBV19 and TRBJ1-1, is DGGITQSPKYLFRKEGQNVTLSCEQNLNHDAMYWYRQDPGQGLRLIYYSQIVNDFQKGDIAEGYSVSREKKESFPLTVTSAQKNPTAFYLCASSKGWGEAFFGQGTRLTVV.

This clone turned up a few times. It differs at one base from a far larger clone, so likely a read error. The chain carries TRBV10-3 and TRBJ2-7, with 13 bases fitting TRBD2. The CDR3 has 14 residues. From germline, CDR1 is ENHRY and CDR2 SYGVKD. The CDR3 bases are TGTTCCATCAGTGAGACTAGCGGGAGGTACGAGCAGTACTTC. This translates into CSISETSGRYEQYF.

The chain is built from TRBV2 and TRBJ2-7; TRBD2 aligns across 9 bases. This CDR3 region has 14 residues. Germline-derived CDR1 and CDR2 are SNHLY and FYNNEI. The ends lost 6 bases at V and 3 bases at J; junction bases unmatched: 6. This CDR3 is CASRGGLALYEQYF. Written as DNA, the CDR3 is TGTGCCAGCAGGGGGGGACTAGCCCTCTACGAGCAGTACTTC. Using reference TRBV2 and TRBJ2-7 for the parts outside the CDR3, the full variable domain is EPEVTQTPSHQVTQMGQEVILRCVPISNHLYFYWYRQILGQKVEFLVSFYNNEISEKSEIFDDQFSVERPDGSNFTLKIRSTKLEDSAMYFCASRGGLALYEQYFGPGTRLTVT.

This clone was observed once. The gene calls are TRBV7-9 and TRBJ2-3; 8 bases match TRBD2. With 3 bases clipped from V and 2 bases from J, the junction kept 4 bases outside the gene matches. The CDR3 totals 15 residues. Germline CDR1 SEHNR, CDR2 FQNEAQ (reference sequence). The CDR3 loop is CASSLAGGITDTQYF. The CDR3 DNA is TGTGCCAGCAGCTTGGCGGGGGGAATCACAGATACGCAGTATTTT.

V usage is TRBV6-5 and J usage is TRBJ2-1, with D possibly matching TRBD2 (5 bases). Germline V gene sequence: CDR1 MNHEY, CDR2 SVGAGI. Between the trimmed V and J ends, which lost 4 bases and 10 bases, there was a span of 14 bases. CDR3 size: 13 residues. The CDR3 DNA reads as TGTGCCAGCAGTTTCGAGGGAGTGGGGGAGCAGTTCTTC. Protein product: CASSFEGVGEQFF.

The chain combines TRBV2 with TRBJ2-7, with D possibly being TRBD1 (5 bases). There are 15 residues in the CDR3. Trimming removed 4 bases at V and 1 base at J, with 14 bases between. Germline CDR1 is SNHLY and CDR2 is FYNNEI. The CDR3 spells CASSGDQDSSYEQYF. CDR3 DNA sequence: TGTGCCAGCAGTGGGGATCAAGACAGTTCCTACGAGCAGTACTTC.

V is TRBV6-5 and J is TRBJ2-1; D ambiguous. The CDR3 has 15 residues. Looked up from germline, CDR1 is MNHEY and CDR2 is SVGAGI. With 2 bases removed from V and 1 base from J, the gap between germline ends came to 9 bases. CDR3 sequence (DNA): TGTGCCAGCAGTTACCAACCGAATTCCTACAATGAGCAGTTCTTC. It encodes CASSYQPNSYNEQFF.

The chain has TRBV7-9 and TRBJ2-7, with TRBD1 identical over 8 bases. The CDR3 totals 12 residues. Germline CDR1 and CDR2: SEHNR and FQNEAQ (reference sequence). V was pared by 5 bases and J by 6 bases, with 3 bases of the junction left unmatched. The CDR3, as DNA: TGTGCCAGCAGCCATGACAGGGGCGAGCAGTACTTC. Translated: CASSHDRGEQYF. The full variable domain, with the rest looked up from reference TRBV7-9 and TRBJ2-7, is DTGVSQNPRHKITKRGQNVTFRCDPISEHNRLYWYRQTLGQGPEFLTYFQNEAQLEKSRLLSDRFSAERPKGSFSTLEIQRTEQGDSAMYLCASSHDRGEQYFGPGTRLTVT.

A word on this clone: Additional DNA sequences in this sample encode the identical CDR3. DNA of the CDR3: TGTGCCAGCAGCTTGGGCAGGGGAACCAAAAACATTCAGTACTTC. Its translation: CASSLGRGTKNIQYF. This chain connects TRBV5-4 to TRBJ2-4, with D possibly being TRBD1 (6 bases). From germline, CDR1 is SGHNT and CDR2 YYREEE (reference sequence). V was trimmed by 0 bases and J by 2 bases, leaving 9 bases between them. The CDR3 extends over 15 amino acids.

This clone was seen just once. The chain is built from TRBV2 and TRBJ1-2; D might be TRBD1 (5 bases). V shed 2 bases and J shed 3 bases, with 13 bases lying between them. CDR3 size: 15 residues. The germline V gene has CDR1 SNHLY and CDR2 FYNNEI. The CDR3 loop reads CASSELRSGDYGYTF. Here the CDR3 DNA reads TGTGCCAGCAGTGAATTAAGGTCGGGGGACTATGGCTACACCTTC.

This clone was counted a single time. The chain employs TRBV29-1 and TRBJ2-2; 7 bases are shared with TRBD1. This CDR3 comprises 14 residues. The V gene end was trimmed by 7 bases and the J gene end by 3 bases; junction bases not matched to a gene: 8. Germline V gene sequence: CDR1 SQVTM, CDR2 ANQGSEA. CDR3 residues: CSGGRDRYTGELFF. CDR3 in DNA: TGCAGCGGGGGTAGGGACAGATACACCGGGGAGCTGTTTTTT.

The CDR3 sequence is CASSFRDRGSTDTQYF. In DNA form, the CDR3 reads TGTGCCAGCAGTTTCCGGGACAGGGGATCCACAGATACGCAGTATTTT. This chain joins TRBV27 and TRBJ2-3; TRBD1 matches at 10 bases. CDR3 length: 16 residues. The trim removed 3 bases at V and 2 bases at J, leaving 5 bases unmatched. Per the germline V gene, CDR1 is MNHEY and CDR2 is SMNVEV (reference sequence).

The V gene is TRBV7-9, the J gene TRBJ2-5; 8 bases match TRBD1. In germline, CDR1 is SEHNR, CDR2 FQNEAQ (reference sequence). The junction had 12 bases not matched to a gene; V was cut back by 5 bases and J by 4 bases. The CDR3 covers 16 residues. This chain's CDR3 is CASSRYRGEPGETQYF. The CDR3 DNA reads TGTGCCAGCAGCCGGTACAGGGGGGAACCTGGAGAGACCCAGTACTTC.

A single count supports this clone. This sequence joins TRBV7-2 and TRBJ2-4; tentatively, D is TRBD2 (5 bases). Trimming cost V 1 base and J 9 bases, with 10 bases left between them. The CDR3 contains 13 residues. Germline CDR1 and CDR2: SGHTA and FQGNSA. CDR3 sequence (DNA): TGTGCCAGCAGCTTAGGCGTGGGGAGCATTCAGTACTTC. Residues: CASSLGVGSIQYF.

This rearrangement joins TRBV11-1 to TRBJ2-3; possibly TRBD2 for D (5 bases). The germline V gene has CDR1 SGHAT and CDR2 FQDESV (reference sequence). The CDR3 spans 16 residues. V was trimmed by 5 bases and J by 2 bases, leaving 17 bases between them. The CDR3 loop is CASSPTGLYPTDTQYF. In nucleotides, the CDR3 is TGTGCCAGCAGCCCCACCGGACTTTATCCCACAGATACGCAGTATTTT.

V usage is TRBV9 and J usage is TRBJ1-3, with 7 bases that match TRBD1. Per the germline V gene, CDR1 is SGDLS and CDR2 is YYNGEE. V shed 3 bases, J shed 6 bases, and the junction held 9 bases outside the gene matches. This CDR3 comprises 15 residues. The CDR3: CASSASPGTENTIYF. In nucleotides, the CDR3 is TGTGCCAGCAGCGCCTCTCCCGGGACAGAAAACACCATATATTTT.

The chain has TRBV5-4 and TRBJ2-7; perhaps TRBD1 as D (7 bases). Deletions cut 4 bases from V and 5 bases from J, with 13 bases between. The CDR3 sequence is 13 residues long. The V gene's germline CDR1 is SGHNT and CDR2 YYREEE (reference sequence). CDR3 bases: TGTGCCAGCAGCCGGGGGACAGACAACGAGCAGTACTTC. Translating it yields CASSRGTDNEQYF. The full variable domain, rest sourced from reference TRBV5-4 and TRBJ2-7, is ETGVTQSPTHLIKTRGQQVTLRCSSQSGHNTVSWYQQALGQGPQFIFQYYREEENGRGNFPPRFSGLQFPNYSSELNVNALELDDSALYLCASSRGTDNEQYFGPGTRLTVT.

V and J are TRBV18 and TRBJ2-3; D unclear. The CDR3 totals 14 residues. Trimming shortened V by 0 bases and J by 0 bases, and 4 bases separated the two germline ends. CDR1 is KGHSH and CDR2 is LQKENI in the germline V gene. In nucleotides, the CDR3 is TGTGCCAGCTCACCACCCCTAAGCACAGATACGCAGTATTTT. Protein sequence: CASSPPLSTDTQYF.

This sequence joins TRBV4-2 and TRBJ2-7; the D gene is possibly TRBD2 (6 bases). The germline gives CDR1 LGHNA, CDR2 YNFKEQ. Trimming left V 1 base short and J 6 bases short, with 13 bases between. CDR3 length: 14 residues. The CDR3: CASSQVGGRGEQYF. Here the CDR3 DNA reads TGTGCCAGCAGCCAAGTGGGGGGAAGGGGCGAGCAGTACTTC.

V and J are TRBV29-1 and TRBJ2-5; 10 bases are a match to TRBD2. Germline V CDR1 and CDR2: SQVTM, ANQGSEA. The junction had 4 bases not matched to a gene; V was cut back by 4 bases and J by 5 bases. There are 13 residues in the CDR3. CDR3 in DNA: TGCAGCGTTGCGGCTAGCGGGAGTGAGACCCAGTACTTC. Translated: CSVAASGSETQYF.

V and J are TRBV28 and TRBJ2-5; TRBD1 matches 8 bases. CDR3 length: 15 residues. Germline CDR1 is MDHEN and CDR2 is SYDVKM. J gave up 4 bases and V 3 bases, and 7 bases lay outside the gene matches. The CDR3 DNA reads TGTGCCAGCAGTTTCTCCAGGGGGCTGCGAGAGACCCAGTACTTC. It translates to CASSFSRGLRETQYF.

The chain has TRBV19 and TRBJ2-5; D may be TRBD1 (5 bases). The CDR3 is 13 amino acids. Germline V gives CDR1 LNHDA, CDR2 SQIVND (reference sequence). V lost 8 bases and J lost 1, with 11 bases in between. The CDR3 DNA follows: TGTGCCAGTGGCAGCCAGGGCCAAGAGACCCAGTACTTC. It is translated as CASGSQGQETQYF. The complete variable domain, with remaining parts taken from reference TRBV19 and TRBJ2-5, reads DGGITQSPKYLFRKEGQNVTLSCEQNLNHDAMYWYRQDPGQGLRLIYYSQIVNDFQKGDIAEGYSVSREKKESFPLTVTSAQKNPTAFYLCASGSQGQETQYFGPGTRLLVL.

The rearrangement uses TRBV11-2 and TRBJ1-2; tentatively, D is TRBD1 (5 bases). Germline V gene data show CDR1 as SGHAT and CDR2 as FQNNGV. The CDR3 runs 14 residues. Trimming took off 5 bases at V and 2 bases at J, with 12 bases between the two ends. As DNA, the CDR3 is TGTGCCAGCAGCGGGGGTGGGAAGAACTATGGCTACACCTTC. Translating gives CASSGGGKNYGYTF.

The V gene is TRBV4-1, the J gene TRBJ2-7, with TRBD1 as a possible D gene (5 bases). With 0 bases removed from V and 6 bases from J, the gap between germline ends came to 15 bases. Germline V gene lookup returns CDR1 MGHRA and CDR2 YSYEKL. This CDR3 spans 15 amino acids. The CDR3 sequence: CASSQDFPRVSEQYF. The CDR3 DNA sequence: TGCGCCAGCAGCCAAGACTTTCCCAGGGTCTCCGAGCAGTACTTC.

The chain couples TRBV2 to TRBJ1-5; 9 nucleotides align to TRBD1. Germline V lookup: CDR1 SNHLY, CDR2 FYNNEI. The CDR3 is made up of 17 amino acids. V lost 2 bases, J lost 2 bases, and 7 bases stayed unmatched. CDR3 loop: CASSETGTGLGNQPQHF. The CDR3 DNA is TGTGCCAGCAGTGAAACCGGGACAGGGTTGGGCAATCAGCCCCAGCATTTT.

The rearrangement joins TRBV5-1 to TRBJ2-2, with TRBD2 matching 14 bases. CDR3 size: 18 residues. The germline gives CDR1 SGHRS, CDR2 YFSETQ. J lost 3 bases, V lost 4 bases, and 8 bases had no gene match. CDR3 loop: CASSRRLAGGQDTGELFF. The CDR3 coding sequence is TGCGCCAGCAGCCGACGACTAGCGGGAGGGCAGGACACCGGGGAGCTGTTTTTT.

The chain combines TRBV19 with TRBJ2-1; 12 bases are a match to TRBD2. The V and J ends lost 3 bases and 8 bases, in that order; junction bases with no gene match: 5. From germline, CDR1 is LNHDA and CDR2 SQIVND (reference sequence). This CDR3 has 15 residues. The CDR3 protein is CASSIRTSGTDEQFF. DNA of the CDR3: TGTGCCAGTAGTATCAGGACTAGCGGGACCGATGAGCAGTTCTTC.